The source of this TCR beta chain is a study of blood T cell repertoires in COVID-19 (dated by TCRdb to 2018 to 2021). Turning to the overall study: Samples covering the acute and convalescent phases of COVID-19 were provided by collaborators in the United States, Italy and Spain. The prospective study material was composed of cDNA or gDNA derived from T cells, B-cell-depleted T cells, or PBMCs. The dataset comprised deeply sampled blood TCRbeta repertoires from subjects exposed to, actively infected with, or recovered from COVID-19. A freely available public database, intended as a resource for researchers studying the immune response to SARS-CoV-2, is where the repertoires were released. Samples were obtained from the ongoing ImmuneRACE study (first 160 participants) and from 1,200 or so subjects provided by 6 global collaborators. Sample metadata almost always included a de-identified subject ID, COVID-19 status, age in years and sex. Where HLA class I and class II types were available, the types were taken from metadata supplied by the sample provider, not from assay-based typing. General findings and caveats noted by the study authors: Clinical and demographic metadata were provided uncurated, with the amount varying by source and participant.

Each collaborating institution followed its own protocols to collect whole blood in K2EDTA tubes. Collaborator samples were shipped for TCRbeta analysis as frozen whole blood, isolated PBMCs, or DNA extracted from either sample type. The immunoSEQ Assay, a bias-controlled multiplex PCR, was used to amplify TCRbeta CDR3 regions from genomic DNA. The authors' pipeline ran thus. Nucleated cell counts per sample were estimated from amplification of reference gene primers within the assay. Sequence reads were collapsed and filtered to measure the absolute abundance of every unique TCRbeta CDR3 rearrangement. Productive Simpson clonality was computed per sample as the square root of Simpson's diversity index over productive rearrangements. The table was pulled from immuneACCESS by TCRdb, which kept in-frame rearrangements only. Such tables lose some clones; where checked, under half of the loss comes from unresolved V genes, and the rest has no known cause. V, J and clone size were drawn from that table, and D and trimming were deduced from the DNA. Across this sample there are approximately 230,000 clones, with around 83% seen only once. About 8.9% of the sample goes to the ten largest clones.

The germline V gene specifies SGHRS as CDR1 and YFSETQ as CDR2. Including the terminal cysteine and phenylalanine, the CDR3 comprises 13 residues. The retained sequence is limited to the CDR3, 39 bases, with the frame set at the first base. Relative to germline, V is 0 bases shorter and J is 5 bases shorter, with 5 bases between their ends. In regard to this clone: Its recognized antigen is unknown. No base quality information exists; no much larger clone differs at one position.

Specimen: peripheral blood. The receptor was derived from a man at least 80 years old with acute or convalescent COVID-19. The rearranged chain carries TRBV5-1 and TRBJ1-4; no D gene call is confident. The DNA sequence reads TGCGCCAGCAGCTTGGTCGCGAATGAAAAACTGTTTTTT. Its product reads: CASSLVANEKLFF.